A selection of T cell receptor beta chains follows, all from one sample in a study of cytomegalovirus exposure and HLA in healthy donors. Produced via immunoSEQ multiplex PCR; TCRdb's table is partial and in-frame only. The sample holds about 190,000 clones, approximately 80% seen once. Sequenced sample: PBMCs. The origin of the receptors is a woman aged 40-49 years in good health and CMV-seronegative. The CDR3 runs from the conserved cysteine through the conserved F or W. Each record gives: D gene, J gene, clone size, V gene, CDR3 protein, CDR3 DNA. D genes are given only for firm matches. Clone size is shown for a subset of rows, as once, few, many or a class of expanded clone.

d_gene: NA
j_gene: TRBJ2-3
abundance: NA
v_gene: TRBV28
CDR3aa: CASVASTDTQYF
CDR3nt: TGTGCCAGCGTAGCTAGCACAGATACGCAGTATTTT

d_gene: NA
j_gene: TRBJ1-1
abundance: NA
v_gene: TRBV25-1
CDR3aa: CASSEWGGSNTEAFF
CDR3nt: TGTGCCAGCAGTGAATGGGGGGGATCGAACACTGAAGCTTTCTTT

d_gene: NA
j_gene: TRBJ1-1
abundance: NA
v_gene: TRBV18
CDR3aa: CASSPAPRGTEAFF
CDR3nt: TGTGCCAGCTCACCGGCCCCAAGGGGCACTGAAGCTTTCTTT

d_gene: TRBD2
j_gene: TRBJ2-3
abundance: NA
v_gene: TRBV5-1
CDR3aa: CASKAGGPDTDTQYF
CDR3nt: TGCGCCAGCAAGGCGGGAGGGCCGGACACAGATACGCAGTATTTT

d_gene: NA
j_gene: TRBJ1-2
abundance: NA
v_gene: TRBV7-2
CDR3aa: CASSQARGYGYTF
CDR3nt: TGTGCCAGCAGCCAAGCAAGGGGCTATGGCTACACCTTC

d_gene: NA
j_gene: TRBJ2-2
abundance: NA
v_gene: TRBV6-1
CDR3aa: CASSGPLVGTGELFF
CDR3nt: TGTGCCAGCAGTGGTCCTCTAGTTGGGACCGGGGAGCTGTTTTTT

d_gene: TRBD1
j_gene: TRBJ1-1
abundance: NA
v_gene: TRBV29-1
CDR3aa: CSVVEGASEAFF
CDR3nt: TGCAGCGTTGTCGAGGGGGCGTCTGAAGCTTTCTTT

d_gene: NA
j_gene: TRBJ1-2
abundance: NA
v_gene: TRBV6-4
CDR3aa: CASSPQGTGNYGYTF
CDR3nt: TGTGCCAGCAGTCCTCAGGGGACCGGTAACTATGGCTACACCTTC

d_gene: TRBD1
j_gene: TRBJ1-5
abundance: NA
v_gene: TRBV19
CDR3aa: CASSIQGAPEPQHF
CDR3nt: TGTGCCAGTAGCATACAGGGGGCCCCAGAGCCCCAGCATTTT

d_gene: NA
j_gene: TRBJ1-2
abundance: NA
v_gene: TRBV7-2
CDR3aa: CASSLASGFRDGYTF
CDR3nt: TGTGCCAGCAGCTTAGCGTCAGGGTTTAGAGATGGCTACACCTTC

d_gene: TRBD2
j_gene: TRBJ2-1
abundance: NA
v_gene: TRBV7-3
CDR3aa: CASSALAGGYNEQFF
CDR3nt: TGTGCCAGCAGCGCCCTAGCGGGAGGTTACAATGAGCAGTTCTTC

d_gene: NA
j_gene: TRBJ1-2
abundance: NA
v_gene: TRBV5-6
CDR3aa: CASSSRRGGTDYGYTF
CDR3nt: TGTGCCAGCAGCTCCCGCCGGGGGGGTACTGACTATGGCTACACCTTC

d_gene: TRBD2
j_gene: TRBJ2-7
abundance: NA
v_gene: TRBV7-8
CDR3aa: CASSPTSGAYEQYF
CDR3nt: TGTGCCAGCAGCCCAACTAGCGGTGCCTACGAGCAGTACTTC

d_gene: TRBD1
j_gene: TRBJ2-2
abundance: NA
v_gene: TRBV19
CDR3aa: CASSRTGPNTGELFF
CDR3nt: TGTGCCAGTAGCCGGACAGGGCCGAACACCGGGGAGCTGTTTTTT

d_gene: TRBD1
j_gene: TRBJ2-1
abundance: NA
v_gene: TRBV18
CDR3aa: CASSLQGASYNEQFF
CDR3nt: TGTGCCAGCTCGCTACAGGGGGCCTCCTACAATGAGCAGTTCTTC

d_gene: TRBD2
j_gene: TRBJ2-5
abundance: NA
v_gene: TRBV9
CDR3aa: CASSVGVAGAPETQYF
CDR3nt: TGTGCCAGCAGCGTAGGGGTAGCGGGAGCTCCGGAGACCCAGTACTTC

d_gene: TRBD2
j_gene: TRBJ2-3
abundance: NA
v_gene: TRBV9
CDR3aa: CASSVEGSGRTDTQYF
CDR3nt: TGTGCCAGCAGCGTAGAGGGTAGCGGGAGGACAGATACGCAGTATTTT

d_gene: NA
j_gene: TRBJ2-7
abundance: NA
v_gene: TRBV9
CDR3aa: CASSAYPGDGCEQYF
CDR3nt: TGTGCCAGCAGCGCCTACCCGGGGGACGGGTGCGAGCAGTACTTC

d_gene: TRBD2
j_gene: TRBJ2-1
abundance: NA
v_gene: TRBV6-6
CDR3aa: CASSLSQREGTYEQFF
CDR3nt: TGTGCCAGCAGTTTATCACAGCGGGAGGGTACCTATGAGCAGTTCTTC

d_gene: NA
j_gene: TRBJ2-3
abundance: NA
v_gene: TRBV29-1
CDR3aa: CSVEVGPESTDTQYF
CDR3nt: TGCAGCGTTGAAGTGGGGCCCGAAAGCACAGATACGCAGTATTTT

d_gene: NA
j_gene: TRBJ1-5
abundance: once
v_gene: TRBV7-9
CDR3aa: CASSHRAAPQHF
CDR3nt: TGTGCCAGCAGTCACAGAGCGGCGCCCCAGCATTTT

d_gene: TRBD2
j_gene: TRBJ2-5
abundance: few
v_gene: TRBV19
CDR3aa: CASSSTLPGLAGGRETQYF
CDR3nt: TGTGCCAGTAGTTCCACACTCCCGGGACTAGCGGGAGGGCGAGAGACCCAGTACTTC

d_gene: TRBD1
j_gene: TRBJ2-7
abundance: NA
v_gene: TRBV18
CDR3aa: CASARDRGSYEQYF
CDR3nt: TGTGCCTCCGCCCGGGACAGGGGCTCCTACGAGCAGTACTTC

d_gene: TRBD1
j_gene: TRBJ1-5
abundance: NA
v_gene: TRBV11-2
CDR3aa: CASGGSGTGATYQPQHF
CDR3nt: TGTGCCAGCGGAGGCAGCGGGACAGGGGCCACTTATCAGCCCCAGCATTTT